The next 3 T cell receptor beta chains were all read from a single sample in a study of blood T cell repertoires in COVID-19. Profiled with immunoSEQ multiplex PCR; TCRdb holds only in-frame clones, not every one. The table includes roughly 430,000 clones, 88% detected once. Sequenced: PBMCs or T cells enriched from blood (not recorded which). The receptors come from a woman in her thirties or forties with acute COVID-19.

The CDR3, as DNA: TGTGCCAGCAGCTCGACAGGGAGAAACACCATATATTTT. The encoded protein is CASSSTGRNTIYF. The chain has TRBV13 and TRBJ1-3; 7 bases align to TRBD1. Germline V gene sequence: CDR1 PRHDT, CDR2 FYEKMQ (reference sequence). Unmatched junction bases numbered 2, after V lost 4 bases and J lost 5 bases. This CDR3 has 13 amino acids.

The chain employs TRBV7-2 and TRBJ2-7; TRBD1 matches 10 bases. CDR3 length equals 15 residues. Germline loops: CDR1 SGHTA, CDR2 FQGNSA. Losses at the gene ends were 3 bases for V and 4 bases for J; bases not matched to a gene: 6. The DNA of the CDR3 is TGTGCCAGCAGCTTCGGACAGGGGGACGGGTACGAGCAGTACTTC. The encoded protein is CASSFGQGDGYEQYF.

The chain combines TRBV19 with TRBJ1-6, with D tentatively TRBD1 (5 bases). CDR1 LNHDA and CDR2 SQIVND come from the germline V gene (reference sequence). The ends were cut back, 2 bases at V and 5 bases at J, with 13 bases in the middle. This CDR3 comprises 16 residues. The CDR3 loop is CASSITAGRHNSPLHF. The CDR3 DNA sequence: TGTGCCAGTAGTATAACGGCAGGGCGGCATAATTCACCCCTCCACTTT.